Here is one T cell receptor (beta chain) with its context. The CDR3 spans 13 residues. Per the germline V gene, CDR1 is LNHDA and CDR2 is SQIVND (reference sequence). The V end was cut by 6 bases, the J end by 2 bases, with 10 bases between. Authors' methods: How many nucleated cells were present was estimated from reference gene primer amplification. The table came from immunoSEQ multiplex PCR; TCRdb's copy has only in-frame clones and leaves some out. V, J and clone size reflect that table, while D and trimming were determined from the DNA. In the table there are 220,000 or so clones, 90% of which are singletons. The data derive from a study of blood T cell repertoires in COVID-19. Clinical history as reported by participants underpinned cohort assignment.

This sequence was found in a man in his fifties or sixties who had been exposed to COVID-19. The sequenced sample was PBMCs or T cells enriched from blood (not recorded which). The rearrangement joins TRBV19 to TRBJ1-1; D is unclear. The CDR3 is CASSLTGNTEAFF. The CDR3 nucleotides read TGTGCCAGTAGCCTGACGGGAAACACTGAAGCTTTCTTT.